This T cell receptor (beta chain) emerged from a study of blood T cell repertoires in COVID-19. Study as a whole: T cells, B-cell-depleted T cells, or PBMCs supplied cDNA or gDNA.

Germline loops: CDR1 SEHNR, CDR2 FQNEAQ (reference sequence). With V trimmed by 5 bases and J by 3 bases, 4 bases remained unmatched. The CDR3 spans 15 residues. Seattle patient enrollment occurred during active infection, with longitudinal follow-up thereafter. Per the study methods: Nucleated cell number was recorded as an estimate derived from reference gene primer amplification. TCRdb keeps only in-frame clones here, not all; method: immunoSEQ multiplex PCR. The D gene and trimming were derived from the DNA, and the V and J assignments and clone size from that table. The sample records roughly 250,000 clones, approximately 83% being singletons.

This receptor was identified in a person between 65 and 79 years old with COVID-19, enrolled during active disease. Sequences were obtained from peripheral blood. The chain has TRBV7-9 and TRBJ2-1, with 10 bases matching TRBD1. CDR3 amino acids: CASSTDRGRYNEQFF. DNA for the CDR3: TGTGCCAGCAGCACCGACAGGGGGCGCTACAATGAGCAGTTCTTC.